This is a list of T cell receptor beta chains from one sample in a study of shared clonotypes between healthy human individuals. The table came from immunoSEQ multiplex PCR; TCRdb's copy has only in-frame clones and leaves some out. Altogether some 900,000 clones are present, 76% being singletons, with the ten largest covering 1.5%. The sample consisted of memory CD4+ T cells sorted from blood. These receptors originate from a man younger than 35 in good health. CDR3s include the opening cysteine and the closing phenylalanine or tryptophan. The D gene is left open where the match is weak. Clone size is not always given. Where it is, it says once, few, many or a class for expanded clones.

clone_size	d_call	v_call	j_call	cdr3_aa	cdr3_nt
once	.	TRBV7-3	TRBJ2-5	CASSLTGNYQETQYF	TGTGCCAGCAGCTTAACGGGGAACTACCAAGAGACCCAGTACTTC
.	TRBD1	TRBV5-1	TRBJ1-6	CASSPDDREGSPLHF	TGCGCCAGCAGCCCGGACGACAGGGAGGGTTCACCCCTCCACTTT
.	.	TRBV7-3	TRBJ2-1	CASSSLPQGIHEQFF	TGTGCCAGCAGTTCCCTGCCACAGGGTATCCATGAGCAGTTCTTC
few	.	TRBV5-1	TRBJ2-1	CASSLAQGRDEQFF	TGCGCCAGCAGCTTGGCTCAGGGGAGGGATGAGCAGTTCTTC
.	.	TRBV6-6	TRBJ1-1	CASTLAHPNTEAFF	TGTGCCAGCACCTTAGCACACCCGAACACTGAAGCTTTCTTT
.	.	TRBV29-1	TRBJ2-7	CSVGDGTYEQYF	TGCAGCGTGGGGGACGGGACCTACGAGCAGTACTTC
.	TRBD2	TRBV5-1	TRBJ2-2	CASKSGTTPSGAGELFF	TGCGCCAGCAAATCCGGGACTACCCCATCGGGGGCCGGGGAGCTGTTTTTT
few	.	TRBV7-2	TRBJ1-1	CASSLRRSNTEAFF	TGTGCCAGCAGCCTCCGTCGTTCCAACACTGAAGCTTTCTTT
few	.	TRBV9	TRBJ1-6	CASSGGTPSSPLHF	TGTGCCAGCAGCGGAGGGACACCCTCCTCACCCCTCCACTTT
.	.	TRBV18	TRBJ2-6	CASSPGSGANVLTF	TGTGCCAGCTCACCAGGCTCTGGGGCCAACGTCCTGACTTTC
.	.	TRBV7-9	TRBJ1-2	CASSSSQGPYGYTF	TGTGCCAGCAGCTCCTCCCAGGGGCCCTATGGCTACACCTTC
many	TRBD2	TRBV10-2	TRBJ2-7	CASPDGASGRSIDHEQYF	TGCGCCAGCCCCGACGGGGCTAGCGGGAGATCTATAGACCACGAGCAGTACTTC
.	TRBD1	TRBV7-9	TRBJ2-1	CASSSSWDRGTYNEQFF	TGTGCCAGCAGCTCGTCCTGGGACAGGGGAACCTACAATGAGCAGTTCTTC
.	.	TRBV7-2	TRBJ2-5	CASRLGETQYF	TGTGCCAGCCGATTGGGCGAGACCCAGTACTTC
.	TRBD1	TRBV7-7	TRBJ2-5	CASSSTGDQETQYF	TGTGCTAGCAGCTCCACAGGGGACCAAGAGACCCAGTACTTC
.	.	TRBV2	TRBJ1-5	CASSEKTDYSNQPQHF	TGTGCCAGCAGTGAAAAGACGGACTATAGCAATCAGCCCCAGCATTTT
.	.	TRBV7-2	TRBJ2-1	CASSPRFTTGDEQFF	TGTGCCAGCAGCCCCCGTTTTACTACTGGCGATGAGCAGTTCTTC
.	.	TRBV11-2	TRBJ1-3	CASSPGGPGNTIYF	TGTGCCAGCAGCCCCGGGGGGCCTGGAAACACCATATATTTT
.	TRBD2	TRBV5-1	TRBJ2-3	CASSPESGRSTDTQYF	TGCGCCAGCAGCCCGGAAAGCGGGAGGAGCACAGATACGCAGTATTTT
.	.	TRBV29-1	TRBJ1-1	CSVEGRGGTSNTEAFF	TGCAGCGTTGAGGGTAGGGGGGGCACTTCCAACACTGAAGCTTTCTTT
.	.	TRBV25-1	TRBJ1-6	CASSEYGGTNSPLHF	TGTGCCAGCAGTGAATATGGGGGTACCAATTCACCCCTCCACTTT
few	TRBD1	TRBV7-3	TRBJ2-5	CASSAQPGQGETQYF	TGTGCCAGCAGCGCTCAACCGGGACAGGGAGAGACCCAGTACTTC
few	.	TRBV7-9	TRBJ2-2	CANSLVQTNTGELFF	TGTGCCAACAGCTTAGTACAGACGAACACCGGGGAGCTGTTTTTT
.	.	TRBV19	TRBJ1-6	CASSNRDSSPLHF	TGTGCCAGTAGTAACAGGGATAGTTCACCCCTCCACTTT
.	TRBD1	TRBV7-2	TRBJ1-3	CASSRDRGLGNTIYF	TGTGCCAGCAGCCGGGACAGGGGATTGGGAAACACCATATATTTT
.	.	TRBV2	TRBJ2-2	CASSAGQISNTGELFF	TGTGCCAGCAGTGCCGGACAGATCTCGAACACCGGGGAGCTGTTTTTT
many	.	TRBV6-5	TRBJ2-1	CASEQGGKQFF	TGTGCCAGCGAGCAGGGCGGGAAGCAGTTCTTC
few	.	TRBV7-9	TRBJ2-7	CASSFGPSANSGQYF	TGTGCCAGCAGCTTCGGGCCCAGCGCTAATTCGGGGCAGTACTTC
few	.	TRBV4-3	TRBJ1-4	CASSQDFTEKLFF	TGCGCCAGCAGCCAAGATTTCACTGAAAAACTGTTTTTT
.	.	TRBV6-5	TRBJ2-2	CASSWVTGELFF	TGTGCCAGCAGTTGGGTTACCGGGGAGCTGTTTTTT
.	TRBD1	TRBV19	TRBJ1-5	CASKQGTGAPGPQHF	TGTGCCAGTAAGCAAGGGACAGGGGCCCCAGGGCCCCAGCATTTT
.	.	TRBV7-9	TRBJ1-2	CASSFRAYGYTF	TGTGCCAGCAGCTTTCGTGCCTATGGCTACACCTTC
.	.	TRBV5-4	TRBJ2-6	CASSFEGYGANVLTF	TGTGCCAGCAGCTTTGAGGGATATGGGGCCAACGTCCTGACTTTC
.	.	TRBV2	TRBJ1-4	CASSEGVGGNEKLFF	TGTGCCAGCAGTGAAGGAGTCGGGGGGAATGAAAAACTGTTTTTT
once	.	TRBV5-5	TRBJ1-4	CASSLDDNEKLFF	TGTGCCAGCAGCTTGGATGATAATGAAAAACTGTTTTTT
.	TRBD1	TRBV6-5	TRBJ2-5	CASTGQGETQYF	TGTGCCAGCACAGGACAGGGAGAGACCCAGTACTTC
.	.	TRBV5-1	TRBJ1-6	CASSLSSLVGVGSPLHF	TGCGCCAGCAGCTTGAGTTCGCTAGTAGGAGTAGGTTCACCCCTCCACTTT
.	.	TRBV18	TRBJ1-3	CASSPVINRSGNTIYF	TGTGCCAGCTCACCAGTCATCAACCGCTCTGGAAACACCATATATTTT
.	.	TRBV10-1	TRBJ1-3	CARPGLFRNTIYF	TGCGCCAGACCAGGGTTGTTCAGAAACACCATATATTTT
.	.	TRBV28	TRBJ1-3	CASSPSTGARNTIYF	TGTGCCAGCAGTCCCTCCACCGGGGCCCGAAACACCATATATTTT
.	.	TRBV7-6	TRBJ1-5	CASSQGVGQPQHF	TGTGCCAGCAGCCAAGGGGTAGGTCAGCCCCAGCATTTT
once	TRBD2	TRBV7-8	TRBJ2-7	CASSNRTSGTPPQYF	TGTGCCAGCAGCAACCGGACTAGCGGGACCCCCCCGCAGTACTTC
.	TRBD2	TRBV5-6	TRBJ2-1	CASSFQGLAGVSYNEQFF	TGTGCCAGCAGTTTCCAGGGACTAGCGGGGGTCTCCTACAATGAGCAGTTCTTC
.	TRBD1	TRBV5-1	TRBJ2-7	CASSLASGGLSEQYF	TGCGCCAGCAGCTTGGCCTCAGGGGGATTATCCGAGCAGTACTTC
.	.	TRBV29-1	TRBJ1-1	CSAGQTNTEAFF	TGCAGCGCTGGACAGACGAACACTGAAGCTTTCTTT
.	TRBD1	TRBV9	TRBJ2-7	CASSVGRDRVGEQYF	TGTGCCAGCAGCGTAGGACGGGACAGGGTGGGCGAGCAGTACTTC
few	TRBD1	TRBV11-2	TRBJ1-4	CASSPTGAAAGTVFF	TGTGCCAGCAGCCCGACAGGGGCCGCCGCAGGAACTGTGTTTTTT
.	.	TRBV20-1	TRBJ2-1	CSASMGSEQFF	TGCAGTGCTAGTATGGGAAGTGAGCAGTTCTTC
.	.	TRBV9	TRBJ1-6	CASSVAGAGNSPLHF	TGTGCCAGCAGCGTAGCAGGGGCGGGCAATTCACCCCTCCACTTT
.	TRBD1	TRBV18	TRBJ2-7	CASSPPGRQGGEQYF	TGTGCCAGCTCACCACCCGGCCGACAGGGGGGCGAGCAGTACTTC
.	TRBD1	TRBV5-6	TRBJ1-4	CASSPRDRGPEKLFF	TGTGCCAGCAGCCCCCGGGACAGGGGACCTGAAAAACTGTTTTTT
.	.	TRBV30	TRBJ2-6	CAWSGTNSGANVLTF	TGTGCCTGGAGTGGCACCAACTCTGGGGCCAACGTCCTGACTTTC
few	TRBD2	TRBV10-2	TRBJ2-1	CASSGTSGRYNEQFF	TGCGCCAGCAGTGGAACTAGCGGGAGGTACAATGAGCAGTTCTTC
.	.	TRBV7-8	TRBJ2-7	CASSLRVGPSLTEEQYF	TGTGCCAGCAGCTTACGAGTTGGACCCTCCCTGACAGAAGAGCAGTACTTC
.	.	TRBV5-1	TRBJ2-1	CASSVPGNEQFF	TGCGCCAGCAGCGTCCCGGGTAATGAGCAGTTCTTC